This is a list of T cell receptor beta chains from one sample in a study of blood T cell repertoires in COVID-19. The data were produced by immunoSEQ multiplex PCR, yet TCRdb's version contains in-frame clones alone and is incomplete. This table holds more than 300,000 clones, around nine tenths found once. Sequencing used peripheral blood. The receptor source for this set is a woman between 18 and 29 years old who had recovered from COVID-19. Both conserved end residues are part of each CDR3. The D gene is left open where the match is weak. Clone sizes are given selectively: once, few, many, or a class where the clone is expanded.

d_call j_call v_call clone_size cdr3_nt cdr3_aa
TRBD1 TRBJ1-2 TRBV11-3 - TGTGCCAGCAGCTTAGAGTTGACAGGGGGCTCTTTTGGCTACACCTTC CASSLELTGGSFGYTF
TRBD1 TRBJ1-2 TRBV29-1 few TGCAGCGGAGGGGACAGGGATAACTATGGCTACACCTTC CSGGDRDNYGYTF
- TRBJ1-2 TRBV12-3/TRBV12-4 few TGTGCCAGCAGCGTCGGACAAAACTATGGCTACACCTTC CASSVGQNYGYTF
TRBD1 TRBJ1-1 TRBV7-2 - TGTGCCAGCAGCTTAGTTAGGCAGGGGGACACTGAAGCTTTCTTT CASSLVRQGDTEAFF
- TRBJ2-1 TRBV18 - TGTGCCAGCTCACGGAGCAGAGGCCTTAGTTACAATGAGCAGTTCTTC CASSRSRGLSYNEQFF
TRBD2 TRBJ2-1 TRBV11-3 - TGTGCCAGCAGCTTATCTCGGGAGGACTACAATGAGCAGTTCTTC CASSLSREDYNEQFF
TRBD1 TRBJ1-2 TRBV12-5 few TGTGCTAGTGGTTTGGCTCTTGGAGGGACAGGGGGCGCCTATGGCTACACCTTC CASGLALGGTGGAYGYTF
TRBD2 TRBJ2-3 TRBV9 - TGTGCCAGCAGCGTAGTGGCGGGAGGGTTGGCAGATACGCAGTATTTT CASSVVAGGLADTQYF
- TRBJ1-6 TRBV6-2/TRBV6-3 - TGTGCCAGCAGCGGGCAGGGAGGATCACCCCTCCACTTT CASSGQGGSPLHF
- TRBJ1-1 TRBV7-9 - TGTGCCAGCAGCTTAGTCAAGAACACTGAAGCTTTCTTT CASSLVKNTEAFF
- TRBJ1-1 TRBV18 - TGTGCCAGCTCACCTATACAGTTCCCCAGCACTGAAGCTTTCTTT CASSPIQFPSTEAFF
- TRBJ2-2 TRBV9 once TGTGCCAGCAGCGTAGTCGGGGTCAGGGAGGGGGAGACCGGGGAGCTGTTTTTT CASSVVGVREGETGELFF
TRBD2 TRBJ2-5 TRBV5-1 - TGCGCCAGCAGCTTGTTGACGGGAGGTGTTAAAGAGACCCAGTACTTC CASSLLTGGVKETQYF
- TRBJ1-6 TRBV5-6 - TGTGCCAGCAGCTTCGGGGCGGGGAACCCAAATTCACCCCTCCACTTT CASSFGAGNPNSPLHF
TRBD1 TRBJ2-1 TRBV18 - TGTGCCAGCTCACTTCGGACAGGGGAAATCAACAATGAGCAGTTCTTC CASSLRTGEINNEQFF
- TRBJ1-1 TRBV3-1/TRBV3-2 - TGTGCCAGCAGCCATGACCGACAGGCCGTGAACACTGAAGCTTTCTTT CASSHDRQAVNTEAFF
TRBD1 TRBJ1-2 TRBV28 - TGTGCCAGCAGTCCCCCTCCAACGACAGGGAGCTATGGCTACACCTTC CASSPPPTTGSYGYTF
TRBD1 TRBJ1-1 TRBV30 - TGTGCCTGGGATCCGGGACAGGGGGCGATTAGAGGCACTGAAGCTTTCTTT CAWDPGQGAIRGTEAFF
- TRBJ1-1 TRBV29-1 - TGCAGCGTTATTACAGGGTTCAGGAACACTGAAGCTTTCTTT CSVITGFRNTEAFF
TRBD2 TRBJ2-5 TRBV9 - TGTGCCAGCAGCGTAGGACTAGCGGGGATACAAGAGACCCAGTACTTC CASSVGLAGIQETQYF
TRBD1 TRBJ1-2 TRBV15 - TGTGCCACCAGCGGGACAGGGGGCACTGGCTACACCTTC CATSGTGGTGYTF
TRBD2 TRBJ2-1 TRBV9 - TGTGCCAGCAGCTTACTGACTAGCGGGAACACCTTGTTCTTC CASSLLTSGNTLFF
TRBD2 TRBJ2-3 TRBV7-9 - TGTGCCAGCAGCATACCCGGGACTAGCGGGAGCACAGATACGCAGTATTTT CASSIPGTSGSTDTQYF
- TRBJ2-1 TRBV5-6 once TGTGCCAGCAGCTTGGATATGGAGCGGGCTTACAATGAGCAGTTCTTC CASSLDMERAYNEQFF
- TRBJ2-1 TRBV21-1 once TGTGCCAGCATCAACCCCGCTAGCGGGGGTACGGATGAGCAGTTCTTC CASINPASGGTDEQFF
- TRBJ1-5 TRBV28 - TGTGCCAGCAGTTTAGGCACGAGAGGGCCCCAGCATTTT CASSLGTRGPQHF
- TRBJ1-5 TRBV19 - TGTGCCAGTAGTATCGACAGCATCGGCAATCAGCCCCAGCATTTT CASSIDSIGNQPQHF
TRBD1 TRBJ2-3 TRBV11-3 - TGTGCCAGCAGCCACCGCGGGACAGGGGGAACAGATACGCAGTATTTT CASSHRGTGGTDTQYF
- TRBJ1-2 TRBV7-6 - TGTGCCAGCAGCCCCTTCTATGGCTACACCTTC CASSPFYGYTF
TRBD1 TRBJ2-2 TRBV18 - TGTGCCAGCCGGGACAGGGGGAACACCGGGGAGCTGTTTTTT CASRDRGNTGELFF
- TRBJ2-6 TRBV5-6 - TGTGCCAGCAGCTTGGTACGGGACATTAGCTCTGGGGCCAACGTCCTGACTTTC CASSLVRDISSGANVLTF
- TRBJ2-3 TRBV5-6 - TGTGCCAGCAGTAACCAAAGGAGGAATCTGATTCTTGGTGAAGATACGCAGTATTTT CASSNQRRNLILGEDTQYF
- TRBJ2-1 TRBV7-8 - TGTGCCAGCAGCTCCCAGACGGTGGGCTCGGAGCAGTTCTTC CASSSQTVGSEQFF
- TRBJ1-2 TRBV19 - TGTGCCAGTAGTATAGCAACAGGGTCGGGCTATGGCTACACCTTC CASSIATGSGYGYTF
TRBD2 TRBJ2-1 TRBV5-1 - TGCGCCAGCAGCTCGTGGAGGCGCGGGAGCAACAATGAGCAGTTCTTC CASSSWRRGSNNEQFF
TRBD2 TRBJ2-5 TRBV2 - TGTGCCAGCAGTCCCGGACGAACTAGCGGGAGAGGAGAGACCCAGTACTTC CASSPGRTSGRGETQYF
- TRBJ2-1 TRBV6-4 - TGTGCCAGCAACCAGCCGGGACACACCTACAATGAGCAGTTCTTC CASNQPGHTYNEQFF
- TRBJ1-1 TRBV30 - TGTGCCTGGAGTGTGTATCGGGAAATGAACACTGAAGCTTTCTTT CAWSVYREMNTEAFF
- TRBJ1-5 TRBV19 once TGTGCCAGTAGTATAGTGGGCCCGGCCAATCAGCCCCAGCATTTT CASSIVGPANQPQHF
- TRBJ1-1 TRBV5-1 - TGCGCCAGCACCCCCAGCGGGGGCGATTCCACTGAAGCTTTCTTT CASTPSGGDSTEAFF
TRBD1 TRBJ2-1 TRBV5-1 - TGCGCCAGCAACCCGTTAGGGGACAGGGGTTTCGATGAGCAGTTCTTC CASNPLGDRGFDEQFF
- TRBJ2-3 TRBV29-1 - TGCAGCGCACAGGGTCGGTGGGGCACAGATACGCAGTATTTT CSAQGRWGTDTQYF
- TRBJ2-3 TRBV5-4 once TGTGCCAGCAGCTTGGAGGGGGTCCACACAGATACGCAGTATTTT CASSLEGVHTDTQYF
TRBD1 TRBJ1-2 TRBV24-1 - TGTGCCACCAGTGATCGGGACAGGGACGGCTACACCTTC CATSDRDRDGYTF
- TRBJ1-6 TRBV5-4 - TGTGCCAGCAGCTTGGGGGGAGGCGATTCACCCCTCCACTTT CASSLGGGDSPLHF
- TRBJ1-2 TRBV3-1/TRBV3-2 few TGTGCCAGCAGCCCTCGCGGGAGGCCGCGGCGAGGGGTCGACGAGAACTATGGCTACACCTTC CASSPRGRPRRGVDENYGYTF
- TRBJ2-6 TRBV19 - TGTGCCAGTAGGATAATAACTGATTCTGGGGCCAACGTCCTGACTTTC CASRIITDSGANVLTF
TRBD2 TRBJ2-2 TRBV6-5 - TGTGCCAGCATCGGAAGCGGGAGATCCGGGGAGCTGTTTTTT CASIGSGRSGELFF
TRBD1 TRBJ1-4 TRBV11-2 many TGTGCCAGCAGCTTTGGGACAGGGATAAATGAAAAACTGTTTTTT CASSFGTGINEKLFF